The 31 T cell receptor beta chains below come from one sample, sequenced in a study of cytomegalovirus exposure and HLA in healthy donors. The PCR was carried out with 60 Vbeta primers and 13 Jbeta primers. Clones were read by immunoSEQ multiplex PCR, and TCRdb kept only the in-frame ones, dropping some. The sample has about 170,000 clones; roughly 84% are singletons. The sequenced sample was PBMCs. The receptor set was obtained from a male donor in good health and CMV-seronegative.

The chain uses TRBV19 and TRBJ2-5; 7 positions match TRBD1. This CDR3 has 12 amino acids. CDR1 and CDR2 from the germline V gene are LNHDA and SQIVND (reference sequence). Losses at the gene ends were 5 bases for V and 5 bases for J; bases not matched to a gene: 2. The CDR3 region has the DNA TGTGCCAGTAGTGCGGACAGGGAGACCCAGTACTTC. This encodes CASSADRETQYF. Drawing the rest from reference TRBV19 and TRBJ2-5, the complete variable domain is DGGITQSPKYLFRKEGQNVTLSCEQNLNHDAMYWYRQDPGQGLRLIYYSQIVNDFQKGDIAEGYSVSREKKESFPLTVTSAQKNPTAFYLCASSADRETQYFGPGTRLLVL.

The rearrangement joins TRBV19 to TRBJ1-2; the D gene is possibly TRBD1 (6 bases). The CDR3 consists of 14 residues. CDR1 is LNHDA, CDR2 SQIVND, per germline (reference sequence). Trimming cost V 5 bases and J 4 bases, with 14 bases left between them. The CDR3 DNA follows: TGTGCCAGTAGTCCCAGGGGCAGGACCTATGGCTACACCTTC. It yields the protein CASSPRGRTYGYTF.

V and J are TRBV5-1 and TRBJ2-7; the D gene is possibly TRBD1 (7 bases). The CDR3 runs to 16 residues. The germline V gene has CDR1 SGHRS and CDR2 YFSETQ. Trimming pared 1 base from V and 6 bases from J, leaving 20 bases between. The DNA for the CDR3 is TGCGCCAGCAGCTTGTCCAGGGGGGCTTATGGGAGCGAGCAGTACTTC. It is translated as CASSLSRGAYGSEQYF. Full variable domain (missing parts from reference TRBV5-1 and TRBJ2-7): KAGVTQTPRYLIKTRGQQVTLSCSPISGHRSVSWYQQTPGQGLQFLFEYFSETQRNKGNFPGRFSGRQFSNSRSEMNVSTLELGDSALYLCASSLSRGAYGSEQYFGPGTRLTVT.

A note on this clone: The junction shows a germline mismatch at one end, possibly a read error. The J gene is TRBJ2-2, the V gene TRBV10-3, with D possibly matching TRBD2 (6 bases). There are 13 residues in the CDR3. Germline V CDR1 and CDR2: ENHRY, SYGVKD. The CDR3 DNA follows: TGTGCCATCAGTGAGGAGGGCCTGGGGGGGCTGTTTTTT. Its protein is CAISEEGLGGLFF.

The V gene is TRBV19, the J gene TRBJ2-7; the match to TRBD1 covers 9 bases. The CDR3 totals 16 residues. The ends lost 6 bases at V and 2 bases at J; junction bases unmatched: 11. Germline CDR1 LNHDA, CDR2 SQIVND (reference sequence). CDR3 DNA sequence: TGTGCCAGTAGAAGGGGAGGACAGGGGAGCCCCTACGAGCAGTACTTC. It translates to CASRRGGQGSPYEQYF.

A few counts support this clone. The genes are TRBV5-8 and TRBJ2-5, with 9 nucleotides matching TRBD1. Looked up from germline, CDR1 is SGHTS and CDR2 is YDEGEE. The CDR3 totals 16 residues. V lost 0 bases, J lost 3 bases, and 6 bases stayed unmatched. For the CDR3, the DNA is TGTGCCAGCAGCTTGGGCGGGGGACAGGGAGAAGAGACCCAGTACTTC. This gives the protein CASSLGGGQGEETQYF.

The rearrangement uses TRBV11-2 and TRBJ2-1; D is undetermined. The CDR3 runs to 15 residues. The germline gives CDR1 SGHAT, CDR2 FQNNGV. Trimming stripped 6 bases from V and 1 base from J, with 13 bases between. The chain's CDR3 is CASRRLPQSYNEQFF. CDR3 sequence (DNA): TGTGCCAGCAGGAGACTTCCCCAGTCCTACAATGAGCAGTTCTTC.

This chain connects TRBV7-9 to TRBJ1-4; TRBD1 agrees at 8 bases. The junction had 12 bases not matched to a gene; V was cut back by 5 bases and J by 7 bases. The CDR3 loop spans 16 amino acids. Germline V lookup: CDR1 SEHNR, CDR2 FQNEAQ (reference sequence). CDR3 sequence reads: CASSPRQAGGFEKLFF. In DNA, the CDR3 is TGTGCCAGCAGCCCGAGACAGGCAGGGGGCTTTGAAAAACTGTTTTTT.

This chain links TRBV5-1 with TRBJ2-1; D is possibly TRBD1 (6 bases). The CDR3 contains 12 residues. Trimming left V 6 bases short and J 5 bases short, with 9 bases between. Germline V lookup: CDR1 SGHRS, CDR2 YFSETQ. The CDR3 coding sequence is TGCGCCAGCAAGGACAGTAACAATGAGCAGTTCTTC. Protein product: CASKDSNNEQFF.

V is TRBV7-9 and J is TRBJ2-5; no firm D call. V dropped 1 base and J dropped 5 bases, with 11 bases sitting between them. The CDR3 spans 14 residues. Germline assignment: CDR1 SEHNR and CDR2 FQNEAQ (reference sequence). The DNA of the CDR3 is TGTGCCAGCAGCTTAGGAGTTACCGGGGAGACCCAGTACTTC. It codes for CASSLGVTGETQYF. Based on the CDR3 plus reference TRBV7-9 and TRBJ2-5, the full variable domain is DTGVSQNPRHKITKRGQNVTFRCDPISEHNRLYWYRQTLGQGPEFLTYFQNEAQLEKSRLLSDRFSAERPKGSFSTLEIQRTEQGDSAMYLCASSLGVTGETQYFGPGTRLLVL.

This clone came up a few times. The chain has TRBV5-1 and TRBJ2-3; 8 bases fit TRBD1. This CDR3 contains 15 residues. Germline lookup yields CDR1 SGHRS and CDR2 YFSETQ. V shed 3 bases and J 4 bases; nucleotides not matched to a gene: 7. The CDR3 DNA sequence: TGCGCCAGCAGCTGGTCGGGACAGGTATCAGATACGCAGTATTTT. Amino acid sequence: CASSWSGQVSDTQYF. Full variable domain (missing parts from reference TRBV5-1 and TRBJ2-3): KAGVTQTPRYLIKTRGQQVTLSCSPISGHRSVSWYQQTPGQGLQFLFEYFSETQRNKGNFPGRFSGRQFSNSRSEMNVSTLELGDSALYLCASSWSGQVSDTQYFGPGTRLTVL.

The CDR3 loop is CASSERRVSGNTIYF. The CDR3 nucleotides are TGTGCCAGCAGCGAAAGACGGGTCTCTGGAAACACCATATATTTT. The V call is TRBV28, the J call TRBJ1-3; D gene unclear. The CDR3 spans 15 residues. Germline V gene lookup returns CDR1 MDHEN and CDR2 SYDVKM. With 6 bases removed from V and 0 bases from J, the gap between germline ends came to 12 bases.

This chain connects TRBV15 to TRBJ1-2; 10 nucleotides line up with TRBD1. Germline V lookup: CDR1 LNHNV, CDR2 YYDKDF (reference sequence). V was pared by 3 bases and J by 6 bases, with 7 bases of the junction left unmatched. The CDR3 extends over 15 amino acids. The CDR3 DNA reads TGTGCCACCAGCAGGGGGACAGGGGATGGCCATGGCTACACCTTC. It yields the protein CATSRGTGDGHGYTF.

This clone was counted between two and nine times. The chain's CDR3 is CAWSVTARVAKNIQYF. CDR3 in DNA: TGTGCCTGGAGTGTTACGGCGCGGGTAGCCAAAAACATTCAGTACTTC. The chain uses TRBV30 and TRBJ2-4; D might be TRBD2 (5 bases). V was pared by 0 bases and J by 0 bases, with 12 bases between. Germline CDR1 and CDR2: GTSNPN and SVGIG (reference sequence). This CDR3 region has 16 residues.

V and J are TRBV28 and TRBJ2-5, with 8 bases aligning to TRBD2. With the DNA end fitting TRBJ2-7 better, the J assignment may be wrong. Germline V lookup: CDR1 MDHEN, CDR2 SYDVKM. The CDR3 covers 19 residues. CDR3 sequence (DNA): TGTGCCAGCAGTCAGGGGCTAGCGGGCGATCTTTCCCTCTCCTACGAGCAGTACTTC. It codes for CASSQGLAGDLSLSYEQYF.

The chain has TRBV27 and TRBJ1-5; D might be TRBD1 (6 bases). The CDR3 runs to 14 residues. The ends were cut back, 5 bases at V and 0 bases at J, with 8 bases in the middle. Germline V gives CDR1 MNHEY, CDR2 SMNVEV (reference sequence). The CDR3 nucleotides read TGTGCCAGCAGTCGGGACATTAGCAATCAGCCCCAGCATTTT. Translation gives CASSRDISNQPQHF.

The CDR3 here is CASSLLGLPSYEQYF. Written as DNA, the CDR3 is TGTGCCAGCAGTTTACTGGGGCTTCCCTCCTACGAGCAGTACTTC. V is TRBV28 and J is TRBJ2-5; D possibly corresponds to TRBD1 (5 bases). The assigned J gene may be wrong: the sequence end matches TRBJ2-7 better. The CDR3 spans 15 residues. Germline V gene lookup returns CDR1 MDHEN and CDR2 SYDVKM.

V gene TRBV27 combines with J gene TRBJ1-5; 9 positions agree with TRBD1. The germline V gene has CDR1 MNHEY and CDR2 SMNVEV (reference sequence). The CDR3 runs 18 residues. Trimming at V came to 6 bases and at J to 0 bases, leaving 12 bases not matched to a gene. CDR3: CASSRRTGVNPSNQPQHF. The CDR3 DNA reads TGTGCCAGCAGCCGGAGGACAGGGGTCAATCCTAGCAATCAGCCCCAGCATTTT.

The chain has TRBV9 and TRBJ2-7; a weak D match, TRBD1 (8 bases). Germline V lookup: CDR1 SGDLS, CDR2 YYNGEE. The V gene lost 0 bases and the J gene lost 3 bases, with 16 bases spanning the gap. The CDR3 contains 16 residues. CDR3 in amino acids: CASSVGEGTGIYEQYF. In nucleotides, the CDR3 is TGTGCCAGCAGCGTAGGGGAGGGGACAGGCATCTACGAGCAGTACTTC.

Only one count was recorded for this clone. The chain carries TRBV5-4 and TRBJ1-3; TRBD1 agrees at 7 bases. Trimming took 2 bases from V and 4 from J; bases not matched to a gene: 3. The germline V gene encodes CDR1 SGHNT and CDR2 YYREEE (reference sequence). The CDR3 is 14 amino acids. As DNA, the CDR3 is TGTGCCAGCAGCTTAGGGGGCTCCGGAAACACCATATATTTT. Its protein product is CASSLGGSGNTIYF.

The chain joins TRBV28 to TRBJ1-5; 12 bases line up with TRBD1. This CDR3 region has 16 residues. Germline-derived CDR1 and CDR2 are MDHEN and SYDVKM. J lost 4 bases, V lost 5 bases, and 6 bases had no gene match. CDR3 sequence: CASSRDRGPRNQPQHF. CDR3 DNA sequence: TGTGCCAGCAGTAGGGACAGGGGGCCACGAAATCAGCCCCAGCATTTT.

The CDR3 nucleotides are TGTGCCAGCAGTTACGCGGGGGCAAGAAATGAGCAGTTCTTC. Translating it yields CASSYAGARNEQFF. The V call is TRBV6-5, the J call TRBJ2-1; TRBD2 is a possible D gene (7 bases). V lost 2 bases to trimming and J lost 7 bases, with 12 bases between them. CDR1 is MNHEY, CDR2 SVGAGI, per germline. This CDR3 region has 14 residues.

The J gene is TRBJ1-4, the V gene TRBV12-5; TRBD1 might be the D (5 bases). V was clipped by 5 bases and J by 2 bases, with 6 bases between them. Germline V CDR1 and CDR2: LGHNT, FRNRAP. The CDR3 totals 13 residues. The CDR3 region is CASGGATNEKLFF. The CDR3 bases are TGTGCTAGTGGTGGGGCTACTAATGAAAAACTGTTTTTT. The full variable domain, rest sourced from reference TRBV12-5 and TRBJ1-4, is DARVTQTPRHKVTEMGQEVTMRCQPILGHNTVFWYRQTMMQGLELLAYFRNRAPLDDSGMPKDRFSAEMPDATLATLKIQPSEPRDSAVYFCASGGATNEKLFFGSGTQLSVL.

The rearrangement uses TRBV30 and TRBJ1-2; no definite D call. The germline V gene encodes CDR1 GTSNPN and CDR2 SVGIG (reference sequence). V was trimmed by 1 base and J by 7 bases, leaving 22 bases between them. This CDR3 comprises 16 residues. This CDR3 reads CAWSATIVSGWGGYTF. The CDR3 coding sequence is TGTGCCTGGAGTGCTACCATCGTCAGCGGCTGGGGTGGCTACACCTTC.

The chain combines TRBV5-6 with TRBJ2-1; 7 nucleotides match TRBD1. This CDR3 region has 17 residues. Germline trimming cut 0 bases from V and 4 bases from J; bases unmatched to any gene: 10. Germline values: CDR1 SGHDT, CDR2 YYEEEE. The CDR3 loop is CASSLGSQAGGYNEQFF. As DNA, the CDR3 is TGTGCCAGCAGCTTGGGTTCTCAAGCAGGGGGATACAATGAGCAGTTCTTC.

The chain recombines TRBV14 with TRBJ1-3; 7 positions match TRBD1. The germline gives CDR1 SGHDN, CDR2 FVKESK. J was trimmed by 2 bases and V by 4 bases; bases with no gene match: 5. The CDR3 sequence is 15 residues long. DNA of the CDR3: TGTGCCAGCAGCCCGACAGGGCGTCCTGGAAACACCATATATTTT. This gives the protein CASSPTGRPGNTIYF.

V and J are TRBV19 and TRBJ2-5, with TRBD2 as a possible D gene (6 bases). Germline values: CDR1 LNHDA, CDR2 SQIVND (reference sequence). The CDR3 totals 14 residues. The V end lost 5 bases, the J end lost 2 bases, and 12 bases lay between the germline ends. CDR3 in DNA: TGTGCCAGTAGTGAACCGGGACTGCAAGAGACCCAGTACTTC. This codes for CASSEPGLQETQYF.

V and J are TRBV7-2 and TRBJ2-1; 9 bases match TRBD2. The CDR3 extends over 16 amino acids. In germline, CDR1 is SGHTA, CDR2 FQGNSA. The junction had 3 bases not matched to a gene; V was cut back by 1 base and J by 2 bases. The CDR3 region is CASSLGGGGAYNEQFF. The CDR3 nucleotides read TGTGCCAGCAGCTTAGGGGGCGGGGGGGCCTACAATGAGCAGTTCTTC.

The rearrangement uses TRBV5-1 and TRBJ2-7; 7 positions agree with TRBD2. Trimming cost V 0 bases and J 3 bases; bases outside gene matches: 12. Per the germline V gene, CDR1 is SGHRS and CDR2 is YFSETQ. The CDR3 sequence is 17 residues long. This chain's CDR3 is CASSLVASGLDYYEQYF. The CDR3 DNA reads TGCGCCAGCAGCTTGGTGGCTAGCGGACTCGACTACTACGAGCAGTACTTC.

The chain recombines TRBV4-1 with TRBJ2-5; 8 nucleotides agree with TRBD1. This CDR3 is 16 amino acids long. J lost 6 bases, V lost 0 bases, and 9 bases had no gene match. Germline CDR1 is MGHRA and CDR2 is YSYEKL. CDR3 bases: TGCGCCAGCAGCCAAGAACGGACAGGGCCGTTTAAGACCCAGTACTTC. This translates into CASSQERTGPFKTQYF.

J is TRBJ1-1 and V is TRBV27; no clear D. The CDR3 totals 15 residues. V lost 1 base to trimming and J lost 0 bases, with 9 bases between them. Germline CDR1 MNHEY, CDR2 SMNVEV (reference sequence). Here the CDR3 DNA reads TGTGCCAGCAGTTTATGGGCGACGGTGAACACTGAAGCTTTCTTT. This codes for CASSLWATVNTEAFF.